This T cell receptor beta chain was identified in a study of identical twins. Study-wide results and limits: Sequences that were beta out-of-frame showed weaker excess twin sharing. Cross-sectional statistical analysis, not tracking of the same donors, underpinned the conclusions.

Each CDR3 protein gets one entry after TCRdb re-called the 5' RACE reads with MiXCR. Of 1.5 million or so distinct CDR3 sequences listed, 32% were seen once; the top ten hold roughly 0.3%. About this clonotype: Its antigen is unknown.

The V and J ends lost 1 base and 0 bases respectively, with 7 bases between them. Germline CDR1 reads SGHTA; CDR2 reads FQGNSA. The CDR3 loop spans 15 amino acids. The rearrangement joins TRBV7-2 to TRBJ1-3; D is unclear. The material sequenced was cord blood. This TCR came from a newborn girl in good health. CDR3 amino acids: CASSLGINSGNTIYF. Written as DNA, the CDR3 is TGTGCCAGCAGCTTAGGTATCAACTCTGGAAACACCATATATTTT.